These 27 T cell receptor beta chains share one sample of origin, sequenced in a study of T cell clonotyping in hematopoietic cell transplantation. Described time point: recipient sample about 28 days before transplant, after cytoreduction. Sequencing was performed with immunoSEQ multiplex PCR; in TCRdb, only in-frame clones are kept and a portion is missing. The profile shows about 41,000 clones, 85% of them singletons. Sequencing used peripheral blood mononuclear cells, obtained before stem cell transplant. Receptor source: a man aged 55 to 69 with acute myeloid leukemia. Some clones in this sample may be carry-over from other donors' samples.

The chain employs TRBV14 and TRBJ2-7; D may correspond to TRBD1 or TRBD2 (5 bases each). In germline, CDR1 is SGHDN, CDR2 FVKESK. Trimming left V 0 bases short and J 7 bases short, with 13 bases between. The CDR3 consists of 14 residues. CDR3 sequence (DNA): TGTGCCAGCAGCCAAGAGAGGGGCAGATGGGAGCAGTACTTC. Translation: CASSQERGRWEQYF.

The chain links TRBV5-1 to TRBJ2-5; 9 positions agree with TRBD2. V lost 2 bases and J lost 1; bases outside the gene matches: 6. The CDR3 is 16 residues long. CDR1 is SGHRS and CDR2 is YFSETQ in the germline V gene. The CDR3 sequence: CASSLGSGGLQETQYF. Here the CDR3 DNA reads TGCGCCAGCAGCTTAGGGAGCGGGGGGCTCCAAGAGACCCAGTACTTC.

This rearrangement joins TRBV5-6 to TRBJ1-4; D remains ambiguous. Germline V gene sequence: CDR1 SGHDT, CDR2 YYEEEE. V shed 3 bases and J shed 0 bases, with 9 bases lying between them. The CDR3 runs to 15 residues. The CDR3 DNA follows: TGTGCCAGCAGCTATTACGGTGCAACTAATGAAAAACTGTTTTTT. Translation gives CASSYYGATNEKLFF. Drawing the rest from reference TRBV5-6 and TRBJ1-4, the complete variable domain is DAGVTQSPTHLIKTRGQQVTLRCSPKSGHDTVSWYQQALGQGPQFIFQYYEEEERQRGNFPDRFSGHQFPNYSSELNVNALLLGDSALYLCASSYYGATNEKLFFGSGTQLSVL.

The J gene is TRBJ1-2, the V gene TRBV28; 7 bases agree with TRBD1. This CDR3 is built from 13 residues. The junction had 4 bases not matched to a gene; V was cut back by 2 bases and J by 7 bases. Germline V gene data show CDR1 as MDHEN and CDR2 as SYDVKM. The CDR3 here is CASSLPGGLGYTF. The CDR3 DNA sequence: TGTGCCAGCAGTTTACCAGGGGGACTTGGCTACACCTTC.

CDR3 protein: CASTPRTDREYGYTF. CDR3 in DNA: TGCGCCAGCACCCCCCGGACGGACAGGGAATATGGCTACACCTTC. The rearrangement links TRBV4-3 to TRBJ1-2; 8 bases line up with TRBD1. Germline V CDR1 and CDR2: LGHNA, YSLEER. V shed 7 bases and J 5 bases; nucleotides not matched to a gene: 12. This CDR3 contains 15 residues.

V gene TRBV6-1 combines with J gene TRBJ1-1; weak D call: TRBD1 (5 bases). The V gene lost 3 bases and the J gene lost 1 base, with 15 bases spanning the gap. This CDR3 region has 16 residues. Germline lookup yields CDR1 MNHNS and CDR2 SASEGT. CDR3 DNA: TGTGCCAGCAGTGACGGACCGGGACCTACGAACACTGAAGCTTTCTTT. Translation: CASSDGPGPTNTEAFF.

This chain uses TRBV5-1 with TRBJ1-1; D is unclear. This CDR3 comprises 14 residues. V dropped 3 bases and J dropped 0 bases, with 9 bases sitting between them. CDR1 is SGHRS and CDR2 is YFSETQ in the germline V gene. The CDR3 reads CASSSTLMNTEAFF. CDR3 sequence (DNA): TGCGCCAGCAGCTCGACATTAATGAACACTGAAGCTTTCTTT.

This clone was seen only a few times. The V and J genes are TRBV5-4 and TRBJ2-5; no firm D call. The CDR3 loop spans 14 amino acids. From germline, CDR1 is SGHNT and CDR2 YYREEE (reference sequence). V lost 4 bases to trimming and J lost 5 bases, with 15 bases between them. The CDR3 loop reads CASSDSTARETQYF. The CDR3 DNA reads TGTGCCAGCAGCGACTCGACGGCGCGGGAGACCCAGTACTTC.

The chain has TRBV11-2 and TRBJ1-1; 7 bases line up with TRBD1. This CDR3 has 16 amino acids. Germline V gene sequence: CDR1 SGHAT, CDR2 FQNNGV. J lost 3 bases, V lost 11 bases, and 18 bases had no gene match. In nucleotides, the CDR3 is TGTGCCGCTGGGAGGGGGCGAAATTACCGGGACACTGAAGCTTTCTTT. The encoded protein is CAAGRGRNYRDTEAFF.

J is TRBJ1-6 and V is TRBV7-6; no reliable D call. Between the trimmed V and J ends, which lost 1 base and 7 bases, there was a span of 8 bases. Germline V gives CDR1 SGHVS, CDR2 FNYEAQ. This CDR3 spans 14 amino acids. The chain's CDR3 is CASSLVSSNSPLHF. In nucleotides, the CDR3 is TGTGCCAGCAGCTTAGTCAGCTCAAATTCACCCCTCCACTTT.

The chain has TRBV5-1 and TRBJ1-4; weak D call: TRBD1 (6 bases). The CDR3 extends over 15 amino acids. Germline V CDR1 and CDR2: SGHRS, YFSETQ. Trimming cost V 4 bases and J 6 bases, with 16 bases left between them. CDR3 nucleotides: TGCGCCAGCAGCGTTACAGGGAGGAAGGATGAAAAACTGTTTTTT. Protein: CASSVTGRKDEKLFF.

This rearrangement joins TRBV10-3 to TRBJ2-2; D call uncertain. CDR3 length: 15 residues. Looked up from germline, CDR1 is ENHRY and CDR2 is SYGVKD. V was trimmed by 2 bases and J by 5 bases, leaving 12 bases between them. DNA for the CDR3: TGTGCCATCAGTGAGGAGTCTACTGAAACCGGGGAGCTGTTTTTT. It is translated as CAISEESTETGELFF.

The V and J genes are TRBV4-3 and TRBJ1-4, with 12 bases fitting TRBD1. This CDR3 comprises 16 residues. V was pared by 0 bases and J by 8 bases, with 4 bases of the junction left unmatched. CDR1 is LGHNA, CDR2 YSLEER, per germline. The CDR3 DNA sequence: TGCGCCAGCAGCCAAGATGGGGGACAGGGGGCGGAAAAACTGTTTTTT. Its translation is CASSQDGGQGAEKLFF.

J is TRBJ1-2 and V is TRBV6-5, with 7 bases that match TRBD1. Trimming cost V 5 bases and J 5 bases; bases outside gene matches: 11. The length of the CDR3 is 15 residues. Germline CDR1 and CDR2: MNHEY and SVGAGI. The CDR3 DNA reads as TGTGCCAGCAGTAGGGACAGCCAGAACGCTTATGGCTACACCTTC. Its protein product is CASSRDSQNAYGYTF.

The chain carries TRBV21-1 and TRBJ2-2; the DNA was not compared with TRBD1, the D call given in the table. TRBV21-1 is labeled a pseudogene. The length of the CDR3 is 17 residues. CDR3 protein: CASSIYRGLKDTGELFF. The CDR3 DNA reads TGTGCCAGCAGCATTTACAGGGGGCTGAAGGACACCGGGGAGCTGTTTTTT.

The rearrangement links TRBV28 to TRBJ2-2; 7 bases are shared with TRBD2. The CDR3 has 15 amino acids. V lost 8 bases and J lost 4; bases outside the gene matches: 10. Germline V gives CDR1 MDHEN, CDR2 SYDVKM. The CDR3 coding sequence is TGTGCCAGCTTACGGCGAGGGGAGGGCACCGGGGAGCTGTTTTTT. It yields the protein CASLRRGEGTGELFF. Combining the CDR3 with reference TRBV28 and TRBJ2-2 gives the whole variable domain DVKVTQSSRYLVKRTGEKVFLECVQDMDHENMFWYRQDPGLGLRLIYFSYDVKMKEKGDIPEGYSVSREKKERFSLILESASTNQTSMYLCASLRRGEGTGELFFGEGSRLTVL.

This clone was counted a few times. This chain joins TRBV7-2 and TRBJ2-3; D is unresolved. This CDR3 contains 14 residues. From germline, CDR1 is SGHTA and CDR2 FQGNSA. V gave up 3 bases and J gave up 4 bases, with 11 bases separating them. In nucleotides, the CDR3 is TGTGCCAGCAGCTTGACCCGGAGCGCAGATACGCAGTATTTT. As protein: CASSLTRSADTQYF.

J is TRBJ1-2 and V is TRBV20-1, with a tentative D call TRBD1 (5 bases). The V and J ends lost 2 bases and 8 bases respectively, with 9 bases between them. This CDR3 has 11 residues. Looked up from germline, CDR1 is DFQATT and CDR2 is SNEGSKA (reference sequence). The chain's CDR3 is CSARPPGGYTF. The CDR3, as DNA: TGCAGTGCTAGACCCCCAGGGGGCTACACCTTC.

The chain joins TRBV7-2 to TRBJ2-3; no clear D gene. Per the germline V gene, CDR1 is SGHTA and CDR2 is FQGNSA. This CDR3 is 11 amino acids long. The ends were cut back, 10 bases at V and 0 bases at J, with 5 bases in the middle. DNA for the CDR3: TGTGCCATCAAGAGCACAGATACGCAGTATTTT. It is translated as CAIKSTDTQYF.

The CDR3 loop reads CASSLSGGANSPLHF. The DNA of the CDR3 is TGCGCCAGCAGCTTGTCAGGGGGCGCGAATTCACCCCTCCACTTT. The chain couples TRBV5-1 to TRBJ1-6; 8 positions agree with TRBD1. The germline V gene has CDR1 SGHRS and CDR2 YFSETQ. The CDR3 contains 15 residues. V shed 1 base and J 7 bases; nucleotides not matched to a gene: 4.

The chain recombines TRBV6-1 with TRBJ2-7; D is perhaps TRBD2 (6 bases). Trimming cost V 2 bases and J 6 bases, with 14 bases left between them. This CDR3 has 14 amino acids. The germline V gene has CDR1 MNHNS and CDR2 SASEGT. The CDR3 spells CASSERAGMSEQYF. In DNA, the CDR3 is TGTGCCAGCAGTGAAAGGGCGGGGATGAGCGAGCAGTACTTC.

The chain employs TRBV28 and TRBJ1-5, with TRBD1 identical over 8 bases. Per germline, CDR1 MDHEN and CDR2 SYDVKM. With 4 bases clipped from V and 7 bases from J, the junction kept 9 bases outside the gene matches. This CDR3 comprises 15 residues. CDR3 sequence (DNA): TGTGCCAGCAGTTCGCGCGGCAGGGGGCGGCAGCCCCAGCATTTT. This gives the protein CASSSRGRGRQPQHF.

The chain joins TRBV10-2 to TRBJ2-7, with TRBD1 matching over 8 bases. From germline, CDR1 is WSHSY and CDR2 SAAADI. Losses at the gene ends were 5 bases for V and 5 bases for J; bases not matched to a gene: 2. The CDR3 runs to 12 residues. In nucleotides, the CDR3 is TGCGCCAGCAGTCAACAGGGGGACGAGCAGTACTTC. Amino acid sequence: CASSQQGDEQYF.

This chain joins TRBV4-3 and TRBJ2-3; 7 bases agree with TRBD2. Germline V CDR1 and CDR2: LGHNA, YSLEER. J gave up 2 bases and V 2 bases, and 7 bases lay outside the gene matches. This CDR3 is built from 16 residues. The CDR3 nucleotides read TGCGCCAGCAGCCAATACCACAGCGGGGACACAGATACGCAGTATTTT. The encoded protein is CASSQYHSGDTDTQYF.

V is TRBV19 and J is TRBJ1-3, with TRBD1 identical over 8 bases. V shed 10 bases and J 4 bases; nucleotides not matched to a gene: 12. The CDR3 extends over 15 amino acids. Germline CDR1 is LNHDA and CDR2 is SQIVND (reference sequence). The CDR3 nucleotides read TGTGCCACCCAGACAGGGGTGAACCGCGGAAACACCATATATTTT. This translates into CATQTGVNRGNTIYF.

The chain combines TRBV28 with TRBJ1-1, with D possibly TRBD1 on 5 matching bases. Germline assignment: CDR1 MDHEN and CDR2 SYDVKM. CDR3 size: 15 residues. The V end lost 5 bases, the J end lost 1 base, and 14 bases lay between the germline ends. CDR3 region: CASSPQGVGNTEAFF. CDR3 DNA sequence: TGTGCCAGCAGTCCACAAGGGGTCGGGAACACTGAAGCTTTCTTT.

The genes are TRBV4-2 and TRBJ1-5; D is uncertain. CDR3 length: 13 amino acids. Trimming cost V 5 bases and J 3 bases, with 8 bases left between them. CDR1 and CDR2 (germline): LGHNA, YNFKEQ. The chain's CDR3 is CASSFGLNQPQHF. The CDR3 region has the DNA TGTGCCAGCAGCTTCGGACTCAATCAGCCCCAGCATTTT.